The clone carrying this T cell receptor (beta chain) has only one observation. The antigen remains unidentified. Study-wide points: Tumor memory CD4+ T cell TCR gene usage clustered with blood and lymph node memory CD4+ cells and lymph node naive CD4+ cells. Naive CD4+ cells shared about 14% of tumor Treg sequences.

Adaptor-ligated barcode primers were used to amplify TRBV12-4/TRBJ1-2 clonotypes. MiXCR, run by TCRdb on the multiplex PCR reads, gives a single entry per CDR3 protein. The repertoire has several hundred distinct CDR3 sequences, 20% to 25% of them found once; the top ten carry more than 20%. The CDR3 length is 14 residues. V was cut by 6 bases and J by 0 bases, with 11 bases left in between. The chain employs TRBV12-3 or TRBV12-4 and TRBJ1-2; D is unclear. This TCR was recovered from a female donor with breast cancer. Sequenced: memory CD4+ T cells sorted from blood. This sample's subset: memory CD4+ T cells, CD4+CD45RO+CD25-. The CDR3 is CASSRTATNYGYTF. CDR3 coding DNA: TGTGCCAGCAGCCGTACAGCGACTAACTATGGCTACACCTTC.